This T cell receptor beta chain was identified during a study of spatial heterogeneity in lung cancer. Note on this clonotype: The antigen is undetermined. This could be a read error, since a much larger clone is one nucleotide away.

From the 5' RACE reads, TCRdb called clonotypes with MiXCR, one entry per CDR3 protein. The sample records under 11,000 distinct CDR3 sequences, about 11% being singletons. Unmatched junction bases numbered 3, after V lost 0 bases and J lost 3 bases. Germline assignment: CDR1 SGHRS and CDR2 YFSETQ. The CDR3 runs to 14 residues. Time point described: sample taken at primary tumor resection. Regarding the study as a whole: Tumor mutation counts were tracked by expanded intratumoral alpha and beta TCR counts.

This specimen was lung tumor tissue, taken at surgery. The sequence was collected from a female donor with early-stage non-small cell lung cancer. The chain has TRBV5-1 and TRBJ2-7, with TRBD1 matching over 7 bases. CDR3 in amino acids: CASSLATGLYEQYF. The CDR3 DNA reads as TGCGCCAGCAGCTTGGCGACAGGGCTCTACGAGCAGTACTTC.